This note documents a single T cell receptor (beta chain) sequence. Its antigen has not been determined. Per-base qualities were not stored, and no clone one base away is much larger. This entry belongs to a study of blood T cell repertoires in COVID-19 (dated by TCRdb to about 2020). Concerning the study at large: The collaborator samples originated in the United States, Italy and Spain and spanned the acute and convalescent phases of COVID-19. The dataset comprised deeply sampled blood TCRbeta repertoires from subjects exposed to, actively infected with, or recovered from COVID-19. The repertoires were released in a freely available public database meant as a resource for research on the immune response to SARS-CoV-2. The material from the prospective study consisted of cDNA or gDNA derived from T cells, B-cell-depleted T cells, or PBMCs. The samples were drawn from two sources: the first 160 participants of the ongoing ImmuneRACE study, and 1,254 subjects contributed by 6 global collaborators. Where HLA class I and class II types were available, the types were taken from metadata supplied by the sample provider, not from assay-based typing. A de-identified subject ID, COVID-19 status, age in years and sex were almost always included in the sample metadata. What the research found in general, with its limitations: How much clinical and demographic metadata was included differed by source and by participant, and the metadata was provided uncurated.

The immunoSEQ Assay, a bias-controlled multiplex PCR, was used to amplify TCRbeta CDR3 regions from genomic DNA. As for the original processing: The number of nucleated cells in each sample was estimated from the amplification of reference gene primers within the assay. To quantify the absolute abundance of each unique TCRbeta CDR3 rearrangement, sequence reads were collapsed and filtered. For each sample, productive Simpson clonality was calculated as the square root of Simpson's diversity index across productive rearrangements. TCRdb mirrors the immuneACCESS table, restricted to in-frame sequences. Some clones are absent from its copies; in checked studies, under half trace to an unresolved V gene, and the reason for the others is unknown. The V and J calls and clone size come from that table; D and trimming were worked out from the DNA. For this sample there are about 140,000 clones; approximately 86% appear just once. About 1.6% of the sample is in the top ten clones.

The CDR3 contains 13 residues, cysteine and phenylalanine counted. The CDR3 DNA has 39 bases and is translated from base 1. CDR1 and CDR2 are read off the germline V gene as MNHEY and SVGAGI. The V end gives up 5 bases and the J end 8 bases, leaving 8 bases in the junction not matched to a gene. Whole blood was collected in K2EDTA tubes by collaborating institutions according to the institutions' own protocols. For TCRbeta analysis, collaborators shipped samples in one of three forms: frozen whole blood, isolated PBMCs, or DNA extracted from either of those sample types. This sequence was found in a woman aged 60-75 years with acute or convalescent COVID-19. The sequenced sample was peripheral blood. This receptor chain uses TRBV6-5 and TRBJ1-2; 7 junctional bases match TRBD1. In nucleotide form, the sequence is TGTGCCAGCAGTCCTAGGGGGCGGTGGGGCTACACCTTC. Its protein product is CASSPRGRWGYTF.